This T cell receptor (beta chain) was captured in a study of cytomegalovirus exposure and HLA in healthy donors. 13 Jbeta primers and 60 Vbeta primers were used for the PCR. Profiled with immunoSEQ multiplex PCR; TCRdb holds only in-frame clones, not every one. In the table there are some 150,000 clones, 75% to 80% of which are singletons. This clone was recorded only once. The same CDR3 arises from other DNA sequences in this sample as well. CDR3 length: 13 amino acids. V lost 2 bases to trimming and J lost 8 bases, with 13 bases between them. CDR1 is SNHLY and CDR2 is FYNNEI in the germline V gene. This clonotype originated in a male donor in good health and CMV-seronegative. J is TRBJ2-7 and V is TRBV2, with D tentatively TRBD1 (6 bases). The sequenced sample consisted of PBMCs. The CDR3 DNA reads TGTGCCAGCAGTGAATCGGTACAGGGTAAGCAGTACTTC. This translates into CASSESVQGKQYF.